This T cell receptor beta chain was identified in a study of shared clonotypes between healthy human individuals. Study as a whole: The study enrolled a couple of women and three men aged 18 to 49. Points from the study as a whole: Enrolling few donors narrowed the genetic and exposure-history diversity that was represented.

The CDR3 spans 11 residues. Per germline, CDR1 SEHNR and CDR2 FQNEAQ (reference sequence). Method: immunoSEQ multiplex PCR; TCRdb's copy keeps in-frame clones and lacks some. The sample consists of over 400,000 clones, 78% of them appearing once. This clone occurred once. The antigen is not known. The chain recombines TRBV7-9 with TRBJ2-5; D is uncertain. The J call is in doubt because the DNA end fits TRBJ2-7 better. Specimen: PBMCs. This clonotype was sampled from a woman aged 35 to 49 in good health. Some clones in this sample may be carry-over from other donors' samples. The CDR3 nucleotides are TGTGCCAGCAGTAGGGCTTACGAGCAGTACTTC. It translates to CASSRAYEQYF.